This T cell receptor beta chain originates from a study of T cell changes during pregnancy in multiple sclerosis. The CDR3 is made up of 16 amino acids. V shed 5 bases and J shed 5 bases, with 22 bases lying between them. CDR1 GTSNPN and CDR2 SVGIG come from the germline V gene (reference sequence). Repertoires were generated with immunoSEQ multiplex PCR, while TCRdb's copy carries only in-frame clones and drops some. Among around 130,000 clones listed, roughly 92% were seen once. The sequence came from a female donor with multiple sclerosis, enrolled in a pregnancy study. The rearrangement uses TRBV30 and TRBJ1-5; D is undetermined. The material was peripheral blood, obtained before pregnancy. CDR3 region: CAWSRPLTPGDQPQHF. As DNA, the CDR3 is TGTGCCTGGTCCCGGCCGCTTACTCCCGGAGATCAGCCCCAGCATTTT. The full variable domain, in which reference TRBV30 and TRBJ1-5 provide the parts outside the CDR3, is SQTIHQWPATLVQPVGSPLSLECTVEGTSNPNLYWYRQAAGRGLQLLFYSVGIGQISSEVPQNLSASRPQDRQFILSSKKLLLSDSGFYLCAWSRPLTPGDQPQHFGDGTRLSIL.